These 24 T cell receptor beta chains came from one sample sequenced in a study of Graves' ophthalmopathy and Graves' hyperthyroidism. Amplification of the TCR beta CDR3 regions used RNA transcripts (as template). Second-round multiplex PCR followed a first-round RT-PCR using HTBI primers. TCRdb redid the calling of the multiplex PCR reads with MiXCR, one entry per CDR3 protein. Among around 660,000 distinct CDR3 sequences, about two fifths were seen once, and the ten largest hold over 2.5%. Sequencing used peripheral blood. The receptors stem from an adult man with Graves' ophthalmopathy.

This chain links TRBV4-1 with TRBJ2-7; 15 positions match TRBD2. CDR3 size: 15 residues. The V and J ends lost 1 base and 7 bases, in that order; junction bases with no gene match: 2. The germline CDR1 and CDR2 sequences are MGHRA and YSYEKL. The CDR3 DNA follows: TGCGCCAGCAGCCAAGCGGGACTAGCGGGGGGAGAGCAGTACTTC. Residues: CASSQAGLAGGEQYF.

Concerning this clonotype: The CDR3 end shows no conserved phenylalanine or tryptophan, and so a read error is likely. The chain carries TRBV25-1 and TRBJ2-5, with 8 bases aligning to TRBD2. Germline values: CDR1 MGHDK, CDR2 SYGVNS. The CDR3 runs to 14 residues. CDR3 DNA: TGCGCCAGCAGTGCCGGACTAGCAGGAGAGACCCAGTACCTC. Protein product: CASSAGLAGETQYL.

On this clonotype itself: This CDR3 fails to terminate in the conserved phenylalanine or tryptophan, so it likely reflects a read error. The DNA is omitted, as the CDR3 cannot be located on it reliably, and the CDR3 follows TCRdb's listing. The chain joins TRBV25-1 to TRBJ2-2; the table calls TRBD1, which could not be checked here. Germline assignment: CDR1 MGHDK and CDR2 SYGVNS. The CDR3 spans 8 residues, counting both ends. This CDR3 is CASSEFPG.

This clonotype was counted many times. The chain has TRBV15 and TRBJ2-6, with 7 bases lining up with TRBD1. After removal of 2 bases from V and 1 base from J, the junction contained 2 bases not matched to a gene. The CDR3 contains 16 residues. Germline V CDR1 and CDR2: LNHNV, YYDKDF (reference sequence). CDR3 DNA sequence: TGTGCCACCAGCAGAACAGGGGTTTCTGGGGCCAACGTCCTGACTTTC. This encodes CATSRTGVSGANVLTF.

This chain joins TRBV24-1 and TRBJ2-2; maybe TRBD1 (5 bases). From germline, CDR1 is KGHDR and CDR2 SFDVKD. The CDR3 loop spans 15 amino acids. V lost 3 bases and J 11 bases, leaving 18 bases between the germline ends. The CDR3 protein is CATSDTTERQGELFF. CDR3 in DNA: TGTGCCACCAGTGATACCACGGAACGCCAGGGCGAGCTGTTTTTT.

In this sample, this clonotype turned up many times. V usage is TRBV7-9 and J usage is TRBJ1-2; 10 bases map to TRBD1. The J segment lost 5 bases and the V segment lost 3 bases, leaving 6 bases of the junction unmatched. Germline values: CDR1 SEHNR, CDR2 FQNEAQ (reference sequence). The CDR3 runs to 15 residues. CDR3 residues: CASSFGQGVSYGYTF. The CDR3 coding sequence is TGTGCCAGCAGCTTCGGACAGGGGGTTAGTTATGGCTACACCTTC. Based on the CDR3 plus reference TRBV7-9 and TRBJ1-2, the full variable domain is DTGVSQNPRHKITKRGQNVTFRCDPISEHNRLYWYRQTLGQGPEFLTYFQNEAQLEKSRLLSDRFSAERPKGSFSTLEIQRTEQGDSAMYLCASSFGQGVSYGYTFGSGTRLTVV.

This clonotype has a count of ten or more. The chain combines TRBV5-1 with TRBJ1-2; no firm D call. Trimming cost V 4 bases and J 8 bases, with 18 bases left between them. Germline CDR1 reads SGHRS; CDR2 reads YFSETQ. This CDR3 region has 14 residues. DNA for the CDR3: TGCGCCAGCAGCATAACCGGGCTTTGGAGGGGCTACACCTTC. The encoded protein is CASSITGLWRGYTF.

Ten or more counts support this clonotype. The rearrangement links TRBV19 to TRBJ2-2; D possibly corresponds to TRBD2 (5 bases). Germline CDR1 is LNHDA and CDR2 is SQIVND (reference sequence). The length of the CDR3 is 14 residues. V gave up 3 bases and J gave up 7 bases, with 12 bases separating them. In DNA form, the CDR3 reads TGTGCCAGTAGTATCTCTAGCAACGGCGGGGAGCTGTTTTTT. It is translated as CASSISSNGGELFF.

This clonotype has ten or more counts. This chain uses TRBV11-2 with TRBJ1-1; no definite D call. This CDR3 contains 12 residues. Between the trimmed V and J ends, which lost 4 bases and 7 bases, there was a span of 10 bases. The germline V gene has CDR1 SGHAT and CDR2 FQNNGV. The CDR3 here is CASSWPWGEAFF. CDR3 DNA sequence: TGTGCCAGCAGCTGGCCCTGGGGTGAAGCTTTCTTT.

This clonotype has a single count. This sequence joins TRBV20-1 and TRBJ2-5; 9 positions agree with TRBD2. Germline V gene sequence: CDR1 DFQATT, CDR2 SNEGSKA (reference sequence). This CDR3 has 14 residues. The V segment lost 5 bases and the J segment 1 base; nucleotides outside the gene matches: 5. The chain's CDR3 is CSARTSASQETQYF. CDR3 coding DNA: TGCAGTGCTCGGACTAGCGCCAGCCAAGAGACCCAGTACTTC.

This clonotype occurred many times. The V call is TRBV20-1, the J call TRBJ1-1; no clear D gene. The CDR3 length is 14 residues. V was trimmed by 2 bases and J by 2 bases, leaving 12 bases between them. Germline V gene lookup returns CDR1 DFQATT and CDR2 SNEGSKA (reference sequence). The CDR3 protein is CSARPTPGNTEAFF. The CDR3 DNA follows: TGCAGTGCTAGACCTACGCCGGGTAACACTGAAGCTTTCTTT.

The table lists this clonotype with many counts. The chain joins TRBV12-3 or TRBV12-4 to TRBJ2-7; 7 bases are a match to TRBD1. The CDR3 totals 13 residues. J was trimmed by 3 bases and V by 8 bases; bases with no gene match: 7. CDR3: CASGWDSYYEQYF. The DNA of the CDR3 is TGTGCCAGCGGGTGGGACAGTTACTACGAGCAGTACTTC.

As concerns this clonotype: This sequence may be a read error, since a much larger clone differs from it by one base. The chain has TRBV9 and TRBJ2-7, with 7 bases that match TRBD1. Germline-derived CDR1 and CDR2 are SGDLS and YYNGEE. V lost 0 bases, J lost 3 bases, and 3 bases stayed unmatched. CDR3 length equals 14 residues. The CDR3 coding sequence is TGTGCCAGCAGCGTAGAAGGGGACAGCTACGAGCAGTACTTC. This sequence encodes CASSVEGDSYEQYF.

The chain carries TRBV15 and TRBJ1-5, with D unresolved. Germline V CDR1 and CDR2: LNHNV, YYDKDF (reference sequence). The V end was cut by 4 bases, the J end by 13 bases, with 20 bases between. This CDR3 has 14 amino acids. The CDR3 protein is CATSTQRSPREQHF. CDR3 bases: TGTGCCACCAGCACCCAGCGGAGCCCTCGGGAGCAGCATTTT.

V gene TRBV7-2 combines with J gene TRBJ1-2, with a possible D match to TRBD1 (5 bases). CDR3 size: 14 residues. Between the trimmed V and J ends, which lost 7 bases and 7 bases, there was a span of 19 bases. Germline V gene sequence: CDR1 SGHTA, CDR2 FQGNSA. CDR3 sequence: CASNRLGAGPGYTF. CDR3 bases: TGTGCCAGCAACCGACTTGGGGCAGGCCCTGGCTACACCTTC.

This clonotype was detected ten times or more. The chain carries TRBV10-3 and TRBJ1-4, with TRBD1 as a possible D gene (6 bases). From germline, CDR1 is ENHRY and CDR2 SYGVKD. The CDR3 loop spans 12 amino acids. Trimming took off 6 bases at V and 5 bases at J, with 7 bases between the two ends. The CDR3 sequence is CAISTGNEKLFF. CDR3 sequence (DNA): TGTGCCATCAGCACAGGGAATGAAAAACTGTTTTTT.

This clonotype appeared many times. This chain uses TRBV2 with TRBJ1-1; D may be TRBD1 (6 bases). Trimming took 10 bases from V and 0 from J, leaving 12 bases between them. This CDR3 has 13 residues. CDR1 and CDR2 from the germline V gene are SNHLY and FYNNEI. The CDR3 DNA follows: TGTGCCACCCACAGGGACCTGAACACTGAAGCTTTCTTT. As protein: CATHRDLNTEAFF.

The V gene is TRBV25-1, the J gene TRBJ2-6, with D hard to call. V lost 5 bases and J lost 4, with 12 bases in between. The CDR3 is 15 amino acids. Germline-derived CDR1 and CDR2 are MGHDK and SYGVNS. This CDR3 reads CASSPAITGANVLTF. The CDR3 DNA follows: TGTGCCAGCAGTCCCGCGATAACCGGGGCCAACGTCCTGACTTTC.

The V gene is TRBV5-6, the J gene TRBJ2-5, with D possibly called TRBD1 or TRBD2 (6 bases each). With 2 bases removed from V and 5 bases from J, the gap between germline ends came to 25 bases. The CDR3 runs to 18 residues. CDR1 and CDR2 from the germline V gene are SGHDT and YYEEEE. In DNA, the CDR3 is TGTGCCAGCAGCTTTTTAGGGGCTGGACGGGGGCTCGGGGAGACCCAGTACTTC. Its translation: CASSFLGAGRGLGETQYF.

The chain recombines TRBV15 with TRBJ1-1, with 7 bases identical to TRBD1. V was pared by 3 bases and J by 4 bases, with 8 bases of the junction left unmatched. This CDR3 spans 15 amino acids. The germline gives CDR1 LNHNV, CDR2 YYDKDF (reference sequence). This chain's CDR3 is CATSSEEGGVTEAFF. The DNA of the CDR3 is TGTGCCACCAGCAGTGAAGAAGGGGGCGTCACTGAAGCTTTCTTT.

The gene calls are TRBV9 and TRBJ1-1; 8 nucleotides match TRBD1. Germline CDR1 and CDR2: SGDLS and YYNGEE. This CDR3 is built from 13 residues. After removal of 4 bases from V and 8 bases from J, the junction contained 7 bases not matched to a gene. The CDR3 loop reads CASSQAHRGEAFF. CDR3 bases: TGTGCCAGCAGCCAAGCGCACAGGGGGGAAGCTTTCTTT.

The genes are TRBV20-1 and TRBJ1-6, with D maybe TRBD1 (5 bases). The germline V gene encodes CDR1 DFQATT and CDR2 SNEGSKA (reference sequence). Trimming took 3 bases from V and 9 from J, leaving 21 bases between them. CDR3 size: 16 residues. CDR3 coding DNA: TGCAGTGCTAGGATACTAGCGGGGGGGGAGACTTCACCCCTCCACTTT. This gives the protein CSARILAGGETSPLHF.

This clonotype was detected many times. V is TRBV20-1 and J is TRBJ2-7; D is perhaps TRBD1 or TRBD2 (7 bases each). CDR1 and CDR2 (germline): DFQATT, SNEGSKA (reference sequence). The V end was cut by 1 base, the J end by 5 bases, with 15 bases between. This CDR3 contains 14 residues. The CDR3 reads CSARGQGGMDEQYF. CDR3 DNA sequence: TGCAGTGCTAGAGGTCAGGGGGGGATGGACGAGCAGTACTTC.

The rearrangement joins TRBV9 to TRBJ1-6; D gene ambiguous. V dropped 0 bases and J dropped 6 bases, with 22 bases sitting between them. Germline V lookup: CDR1 SGDLS, CDR2 YYNGEE. This CDR3 has 19 residues. CDR3 nucleotides: TGTGCCAGCAGCGTAGTTCCTAGCCATGAGACACAGCCTAATTCACCCCTCCACTTT. Its protein product is CASSVVPSHETQPNSPLHF.